Shown below are 4 T cell receptor beta chains from a single sample sequenced in a study of PD-L1 blockade in urothelial cancer. Time point meaning: pretreatment peripheral blood. Produced via immunoSEQ multiplex PCR; TCRdb's table is partial and in-frame only. The sample consists of approximately 71,000 clones, about 83% of them appearing once. Sequenced material: PBMCs, taken around atezolizumab (anti-PD-L1) treatment. The receptors originated from a woman in her 70s with urothelial cancer.

V and J are TRBV29-1 and TRBJ2-1; TRBD2 matches 11 bases. V was pared by 7 bases and J by 5 bases, with 7 bases of the junction left unmatched. This CDR3 comprises 14 residues. The germline V gene encodes CDR1 SQVTM and CDR2 ANQGSEA. CDR3 in amino acids: CSARTSGPDNEQFF. For the CDR3, the DNA is TGCAGCGCCCGGACTAGCGGGCCGGACAATGAGCAGTTCTTC.

This chain links TRBV6-1 with TRBJ2-3; D might be TRBD1 (7 bases). The CDR3 loop spans 16 amino acids. The V end was cut by 4 bases, the J end by 0 bases, with 14 bases between. Germline-derived CDR1 and CDR2 are MNHNS and SASEGT. The CDR3 is CASSGGGTASTDTQYF. CDR3 coding DNA: TGTGCCAGCAGTGGTGGCGGGACAGCCAGCACAGATACGCAGTATTTT.

The CDR3 DNA reads as TGTGCCAGCTCATCGCTGAGCCAGAAGGGGGCGACGGCCGAGCAGTACTTC. Amino acids: CASSSLSQKGATAEQYF. The rearrangement links TRBV18 to TRBJ2-7, with 7 bases identical to TRBD1. The CDR3 runs 17 residues. The V and J ends lost 5 bases and 6 bases, in that order; junction bases with no gene match: 19. CDR1 and CDR2 (germline): KGHSH, LQKENI.

The V gene is TRBV10-3, the J gene TRBJ2-5; TRBD2 matches 7 bases. Looked up from germline, CDR1 is ENHRY and CDR2 is SYGVKD. The trim removed 0 bases at V and 4 bases at J, leaving 14 bases unmatched. The CDR3 runs 18 residues. The CDR3 DNA is TGTGCCATCAGTGAGTCACCAAGCCCCTCTAGCGGTCGAGAGACCCAGTACTTC. This encodes CAISESPSPSSGRETQYF.